This T cell receptor (beta chain) was sequenced in a study of cytomegalovirus exposure and HLA in healthy donors. Study conclusions and caveats: Later findings reportedly placed an Asian-associated ancestry cluster below the approximately 670-donor mean for N-insertions.

Primers included in the PCR were 60 Vbeta and 13 Jbeta primers. Clones were sequenced by immunoSEQ multiplex PCR, and TCRdb holds only the in-frame ones, with some missing. The sample has 200,000 to 250,000 clones; around 76% are singletons. The CDR3 totals 15 residues. Trimming stripped 4 bases from V and 1 base from J, with 13 bases between. The germline gives CDR1 SGHTA, CDR2 FQGTGA. Worth noting for this clone: The antigen is unknown.

The origin of this receptor is a man younger than 35 in good health and CMV-seronegative. The J gene is TRBJ1-1, the V gene TRBV7-3, with D perhaps TRBD1 (5 bases). Source material: PBMCs. The chain's CDR3 is CASSSTPTGNTEAFF. CDR3 DNA sequence: TGTGCCAGCAGCTCGACACCCACAGGGAACACTGAAGCTTTCTTT. Combining the CDR3 with reference TRBV7-3 and TRBJ1-1 gives the whole variable domain GAGVSQTPSNKVTEKGKYVELRCDPISGHTALYWYRQSLGQGPEFLIYFQGTGAADDSGLPNDRFFAVRPEGSVSTLKIQRTERGDSAVYLCASSSTPTGNTEAFFGQGTRLTVV.